The 29 T cell receptor beta chains listed next were all sequenced from one sample in a study of control samples from healthy donors and cancer patients. The table came from immunoSEQ multiplex PCR; TCRdb's copy has only in-frame clones and leaves some out. The table has around 51,000 clones, roughly 80% seen once. Material for sequencing was blood. Receptor source: a man aged 65 to 79 in good health.

This clone appeared a few times. Other DNA sequences of this sample code for an identical CDR3. V gene TRBV30 combines with J gene TRBJ1-2; no clear D. Between the trimmed V and J ends, which lost 0 bases and 8 bases, there was a span of 10 bases. This CDR3 has 12 amino acids. Germline values: CDR1 GTSNPN, CDR2 SVGIG (reference sequence). CDR3 protein: CAWSVRMGGYTF. The CDR3 coding sequence is TGTGCCTGGAGTGTCCGGATGGGGGGCTACACCTTC.

The rearrangement links TRBV5-6 to TRBJ1-2; a possible D gene is TRBD1 (6 bases). The germline V gene encodes CDR1 SGHDT and CDR2 YYEEEE. This CDR3 has 14 amino acids. V lost 0 bases to trimming and J lost 5 bases, with 11 bases between them. The CDR3 sequence: CASSLGQAGYGYTF. As DNA, the CDR3 is TGTGCCAGCAGCTTGGGACAGGCGGGGTATGGCTACACCTTC.

The V call is TRBV12-3 or TRBV12-4, the J call TRBJ1-6; no firm D call. The ends were cut back, 3 bases at V and 10 bases at J, with 10 bases in the middle. CDR3 length: 13 amino acids. This CDR3 reads CASSLNPGSPLHF. The CDR3 DNA reads TGTGCCAGCAGTTTGAACCCCGGATCACCCCTCCACTTT.

The rearrangement uses TRBV6-2 or TRBV6-3 and TRBJ1-1; 10 bases agree with TRBD1. Germline CDR1 is MNHEY and CDR2 is SVGEGT. V gave up 6 bases and J gave up 5 bases; unmatched junction bases: 15. The CDR3 is made up of 17 amino acids. The CDR3: CASSTRQGAKVWTEAFF. The CDR3 coding sequence is TGTGCCAGCAGCACCAGACAGGGGGCGAAGGTCTGGACTGAAGCTTTCTTT.

The chain employs TRBV18 and TRBJ1-1; D not resolved. With 3 bases removed from V and 0 bases from J, the gap between germline ends came to 8 bases. This CDR3 is built from 14 residues. Per germline, CDR1 KGHSH and CDR2 LQKENI. In DNA form, the CDR3 reads TGTGCCAGCTCACCCCTAGAACTGAACACTGAAGCTTTCTTT. This gives the protein CASSPLELNTEAFF. The full variable domain, with the rest looked up from reference TRBV18 and TRBJ1-1, is NAGVMQNPRHLVRRRGQEARLRCSPMKGHSHVYWYRQLPEEGLKFMVYLQKENIIDESGMPKERFSAEFPKEGPSILRIQQVVRGDSAAYFCASSPLELNTEAFFGQGTRLTVV.

V and J are TRBV18 and TRBJ2-7; D call uncertain. V lost 0 bases, J lost 2 bases, and 5 bases lay in between. The CDR3 extends over 13 amino acids. Germline V gives CDR1 KGHSH, CDR2 LQKENI. DNA of the CDR3: TGTGCCAGCTCACCACCTAGTACCTACGAGCAGTACTTC. It translates to CASSPPSTYEQYF.

The chain recombines TRBV5-6 with TRBJ1-5; D is uncertain. The length of the CDR3 is 15 residues. Trimming took off 1 base at V and 0 bases at J, with 8 bases between the two ends. Germline CDR1 is SGHDT and CDR2 is YYEEEE. As DNA, the CDR3 is TGTGCCAGCAGCTTGATGTCCTATAGCAATCAGCCCCAGCATTTT. Translating it yields CASSLMSYSNQPQHF.

The chain recombines TRBV9 with TRBJ2-2, with D hard to call. This CDR3 spans 13 amino acids. V was cut by 5 bases and J by 7 bases, with 12 bases left in between. Germline V CDR1 and CDR2: SGDLS, YYNGEE. The CDR3 nucleotides read TGTGCCAGCAGGAGCTCGGGTATCGGGGAGCTGTTTTTT. The encoded protein is CASRSSGIGELFF. Full variable domain (remainder filled in from reference TRBV9 and TRBJ2-2): DSGVTQTPKHLITATGQRVTLRCSPRSGDLSVYWYQQSLDQGLQFLIQYYNGEERAKGNILERFSAQQFPDLHSELNLSSLELGDSALYFCASRSSGIGELFFGEGSRLTVL.

The chain combines TRBV2 with TRBJ1-2, with no clear D. Germline CDR1 SNHLY, CDR2 FYNNEI. V was trimmed by 3 bases and J by 5 bases, leaving 13 bases between them. This CDR3 comprises 14 residues. CDR3 in amino acids: CASSEMESGYGYTF. CDR3 nucleotide sequence: TGTGCCAGCAGTGAGATGGAAAGTGGGTATGGCTACACCTTC.

The chain carries TRBV19 and TRBJ1-5; TRBD1 is a possible D gene (5 bases). There are 15 residues in the CDR3. Germline-derived CDR1 and CDR2 are LNHDA and SQIVND (reference sequence). V was trimmed by 4 bases and J by 3 bases, leaving 13 bases between them. CDR3 sequence reads: CASSRDVGYNQPQHF. CDR3 nucleotide sequence: TGTGCCAGTAGTAGGGACGTGGGTTACAATCAGCCCCAGCATTTT.

In this sample, this clone turned up once. The CDR3 coding sequence is TGTGCCAGCAGCCAAGAAGGGGTCCCTCGGGGTGGCTACACCTTC. The encoded protein is CASSQEGVPRGGYTF. The chain recombines TRBV3-1 (or the pseudogene TRBV3-2) with TRBJ1-2, with a possible D match to TRBD1 (5 bases). V lost 0 bases and J lost 7, with 15 bases in between. The CDR3 extends over 15 amino acids. Germline V lookup: CDR1 LGHDT, CDR2 YNNKEL (reference sequence).

The rearrangement uses TRBV5-1 and TRBJ1-1, with TRBD1 matching 7 bases. CDR1 is SGHRS and CDR2 is YFSETQ in the germline V gene. The CDR3 covers 15 residues. The ends lost 3 bases at V and 5 bases at J; junction bases unmatched: 10. The chain's CDR3 is CASSSTPTGQTEAFF. In DNA, the CDR3 is TGCGCCAGCAGCTCCACCCCGACAGGGCAAACTGAAGCTTTCTTT.

The CDR3 bases are TGTGCCAGTAGGCGGCGGGGAGTGTTCCAAGAGACCCAGTACTTC. Its protein product is CASRRRGVFQETQYF. The V and J genes are TRBV19 and TRBJ2-5, with D perhaps matching TRBD2 (6 bases). The CDR3 length is 15 residues. Germline lookup yields CDR1 LNHDA and CDR2 SQIVND (reference sequence). The ends were cut back, 6 bases at V and 1 base at J, with 15 bases in the middle.

The chain uses TRBV25-1 and TRBJ2-3, with a possible D match to TRBD1 (5 bases). The CDR3 runs 12 residues. Germline V gives CDR1 MGHDK, CDR2 SYGVNS. V lost 4 bases to trimming and J lost 6 bases, with 8 bases between them. The CDR3 nucleotides are TGTGCCAGCAGTGCAGGGATGGATACGCAGTATTTT. Translating it yields CASSAGMDTQYF.

The chain couples TRBV7-9 to TRBJ2-2, with unresolved D. V lost 4 bases to trimming and J lost 0 bases, with 12 bases between them. CDR3 length equals 16 residues. CDR1 is SEHNR, CDR2 FQNEAQ, per germline (reference sequence). CDR3 nucleotides: TGTGCCAGCAGCTCGCTCACAAGGGCGAACACCGGGGAGCTGTTTTTT. Translated: CASSSLTRANTGELFF.

This clone has a handful of counts. The genes are TRBV6-5 and TRBJ1-3; D unclear. The length of the CDR3 is 11 residues. Between the trimmed V and J ends, which lost 5 bases and 8 bases, there was a span of 7 bases. The V gene's germline CDR1 is MNHEY and CDR2 SVGAGI. The CDR3 protein is CASSRGYTIYF. The CDR3 DNA reads as TGTGCCAGCAGTCGGGGTTACACCATATATTTT.

The CDR3: CASSGTSGRTNEQFF. CDR3 nucleotide sequence: TGCGCCAGCAGTGGAACTAGCGGGAGAACCAATGAGCAGTTCTTC. This chain connects TRBV10-1 to TRBJ2-1; 11 positions match TRBD2. J gave up 6 bases and V 4 bases, and 5 bases lay outside the gene matches. CDR3 length: 15 amino acids. The V gene's germline CDR1 is WNHNN and CDR2 SYGVQD (reference sequence).

The chain carries TRBV9 and TRBJ2-2, with 11 bases matching TRBD2. The germline gives CDR1 SGDLS, CDR2 YYNGEE. V shed 3 bases and J 5 bases; nucleotides not matched to a gene: 6. The CDR3 has 16 residues. In DNA form, the CDR3 reads TGTGCCAGCAGCGCCCGACTAGCGGGGACGACCGGGGAGCTGTTTTTT. It is translated as CASSARLAGTTGELFF.

The rearrangement joins TRBV3-1 (or the pseudogene TRBV3-2) to TRBJ1-6; no reliable D call. Germline V gene lookup returns CDR1 LGHDT and CDR2 YNNKEL (reference sequence). V lost 4 bases and J lost 4, with 23 bases in between. CDR3 length: 19 amino acids. The CDR3 sequence is CASSLLAAGRGTYNSPLHF. DNA of the CDR3: TGTGCCAGCAGCCTTCTTGCCGCAGGCCGAGGAACGTATAATTCACCCCTCCACTTT.

CDR3 amino acids: CASSFTGQLYGYTF. In DNA form, the CDR3 reads TGCGCCAGCAGCTTTACGGGACAGCTCTATGGCTACACCTTC. The chain is built from TRBV5-1 and TRBJ1-2, with TRBD1 matching over 7 bases. The V and J ends lost 2 bases and 4 bases, in that order; junction bases with no gene match: 5. This CDR3 has 14 residues. Germline CDR1 SGHRS, CDR2 YFSETQ.

The V call is TRBV12-5, the J call TRBJ2-3, with D maybe TRBD1 (5 bases). The CDR3 totals 12 residues. V was trimmed by 8 bases and J by 8 bases, leaving 14 bases between them. In germline, CDR1 is LGHNT, CDR2 FRNRAP. As DNA, the CDR3 is TGTGCTAGTACGACGTGGGGCAGTACGCAGTATTTT. As protein: CASTTWGSTQYF.

This clone was detected once. The chain uses TRBV5-1 and TRBJ1-1; a possible D gene is TRBD1 (6 bases). V lost 0 bases to trimming and J lost 5 bases, with 23 bases between them. This CDR3 has 18 amino acids. Germline CDR1 SGHRS, CDR2 YFSETQ. CDR3 region: CASSLGTVSAGVGTEAFF. The DNA of the CDR3 is TGCGCCAGCAGCTTGGGGACCGTAAGTGCAGGGGTCGGGACTGAAGCTTTCTTT.

The chain employs TRBV19 and TRBJ2-3, with TRBD2 matching over 7 bases. The J segment lost 1 base and the V segment lost 3 bases, leaving 4 bases of the junction unmatched. The germline gives CDR1 LNHDA, CDR2 SQIVND (reference sequence). CDR3 length: 15 amino acids. The DNA for the CDR3 is TGTGCCAGTAGTATCTTCGCGGGGGGCACAGATACGCAGTATTTT. It codes for CASSIFAGGTDTQYF.

The genes are TRBV5-1 and TRBJ2-7, with 7 bases aligning to TRBD2. Germline V gene sequence: CDR1 SGHRS, CDR2 YFSETQ. This CDR3 comprises 13 residues. Trimming at V came to 5 bases and at J to 6 bases, leaving 8 bases not matched to a gene. CDR3 DNA sequence: TGCGCCAGCAGACCAATGGGAGGGGCCGAGCAGTACTTC. This encodes CASRPMGGAEQYF.

The chain recombines TRBV28 with TRBJ1-5; D might be TRBD1 (5 bases). The CDR3 runs to 15 residues. Between the trimmed V and J ends, which lost 5 bases and 9 bases, there was a span of 20 bases. Germline V CDR1 and CDR2: MDHEN, SYDVKM. CDR3 coding DNA: TGTGCCAGCAGTCGACGCAGGGTTGCCGGAATGCCCCAGCATTTT. This gives the protein CASSRRRVAGMPQHF.

The V and J genes are TRBV25-1 and TRBJ1-6; 7 bases are shared with TRBD1. CDR1 is MGHDK, CDR2 SYGVNS, per germline. The length of the CDR3 is 17 residues. Trimming cost V 2 bases and J 4 bases; bases outside gene matches: 8. CDR3 DNA: TGTGCCAGCAGTGAACTTTGGGCGGGACAGTATAATTCACCCCTCCACTTT. Its protein is CASSELWAGQYNSPLHF.

The J gene is TRBJ1-3, the V gene TRBV30; D unclear. Germline V gene data show CDR1 as GTSNPN and CDR2 as SVGIG (reference sequence). CDR3 size: 13 residues. V was trimmed by 4 bases and J by 3 bases, leaving 10 bases between them. The CDR3 reads CAWTRRSGNTIYF. CDR3 nucleotides: TGTGCCTGGACTAGACGGAGTGGAAACACCATATATTTT.

The chain combines TRBV6-5 with TRBJ1-6; 7 bases are a match to TRBD1. Germline loops: CDR1 MNHEY, CDR2 SVGAGI. The V and J ends lost 6 bases and 6 bases, in that order; junction bases with no gene match: 5. CDR3 length: 14 residues. CDR3 loop: CASRTGTVNSPLHF. The CDR3 DNA sequence: TGTGCCAGCAGAACCGGGACAGTTAATTCACCCCTCCACTTT.

This clone was seen once. This chain uses TRBV2 with TRBJ2-2; 10 nucleotides line up with TRBD1. This CDR3 spans 15 amino acids. Germline CDR1 and CDR2: SNHLY and FYNNEI. Unmatched junction bases numbered 6, after V lost 7 bases and J lost 4 bases. The chain's CDR3 is CASNDRGPGTGELFF. The CDR3 region has the DNA TGTGCCAGCAACGACAGGGGGCCCGGCACCGGGGAGCTGTTTTTT.